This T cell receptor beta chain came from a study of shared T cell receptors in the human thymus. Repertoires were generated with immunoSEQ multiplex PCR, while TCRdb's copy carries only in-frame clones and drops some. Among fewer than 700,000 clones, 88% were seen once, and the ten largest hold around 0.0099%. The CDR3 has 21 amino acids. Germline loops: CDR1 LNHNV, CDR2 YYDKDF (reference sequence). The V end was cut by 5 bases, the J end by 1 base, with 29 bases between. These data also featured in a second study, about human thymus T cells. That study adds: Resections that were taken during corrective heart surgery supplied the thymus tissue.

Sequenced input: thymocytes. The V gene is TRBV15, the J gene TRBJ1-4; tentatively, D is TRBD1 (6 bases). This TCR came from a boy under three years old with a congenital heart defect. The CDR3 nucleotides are TGTGCCACCAGCGACCCCCCACAGGGTCTGGCGGGGGCCGGAACTAATGAAAAACTGTTTTTT. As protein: CATSDPPQGLAGAGTNEKLFF.